A few counts support the clone carrying this T cell receptor beta chain. Its antigen is not identified. This entry belongs to a study of T cell repertoires in cytomegalovirus infection. In the study overall: Through public TCR beta signatures, both CMV infection and matching HLA type were indicated.

MiXCR was run by TCRdb on the reads, yielding one entry per CDR3 protein. The sample contains hundreds of thousands of distinct CDR3 sequences, roughly 17% of which appear only once. Trimming took 4 bases from V and 8 from J, leaving 18 bases between them. Germline values: CDR1 SGHTA, CDR2 FQGNSA. The CDR3 spans 16 residues. Notes on the study in general: People with CMV and the relevant HLA were identified by cumulative public TCR beta family frequency. In two of eight donors, the top clonotype was HLA-C-restricted CMV-specific.

This chain connects TRBV7-2 to TRBJ1-6, with TRBD1 as a possible D gene (6 bases). The sequence came from a human donor in good health (CMV status not recorded). Some clones in this sample may be carry-over from other donors' samples. Input material: PBMCs. CDR3 in amino acids: CASSSYRAPGYSPLHF. CDR3 nucleotides: TGTGCCAGCAGCTCCTACAGGGCTCCGGGATATTCACCCCTCCACTTT.